A selection of T cell receptor beta chains follows, all from one sample in a study of graft-versus-host responses after intestinal transplantation. This table comes from immunoSEQ multiplex PCR, and its TCRdb copy is limited to in-frame clones, with some not included. The data contain around 36,000 clones, 90% to 95% of them singletons. Their antigens are not known. The source material was unstimulated CD8+ T cells sorted from spleen or lymph node cells, sampled before transplant. All receptors derive from a human donor who was the organ donor for an intestinal transplant. Both conserved end residues are part of each CDR3. The order of the fields is D gene, J gene, clone size, V gene, CDR3 DNA, CDR3 protein. D genes are given only for firm matches. For some rows the clone size is stated as once, few or many, or as a class when expanded; others skip it.

NA TRBJ1-2 NA TRBV6-5 TGTGCCAGCAGTTACAATCAGGGATATGGCTACACCTTC CASSYNQGYGYTF
NA TRBJ1-2 NA TRBV5-1 TGCGCCAGCAGCTTGTTAGGGGCGGGAGAAGCTAACTATGGCTACACCTTC CASSLLGAGEANYGYTF
NA TRBJ2-1 NA TRBV7-6 TGTGCCAGCAGCTTAGAGGGGAGCTCCTACAATGAGCAGTTCTTC CASSLEGSSYNEQFF
TRBD1 TRBJ1-1 NA TRBV7-9 TGTGCCAGCAGCAGCACAGGGGGAGGGACTGAAGCTTTCTTT CASSSTGGGTEAFF
NA TRBJ2-7 NA TRBV27 TGTGCCAGCAGTCCAACCGCGGCGGGCTACGAGCAGTACTTC CASSPTAAGYEQYF
TRBD2 TRBJ2-2 NA TRBV18 TGTGCCAGCTCACCGATCGGGGGGAGCACCGGGGAGCTGTTTTTT CASSPIGGSTGELFF
NA TRBJ2-5 NA TRBV15 TGTGCCACCAGCAGAGTATCGGGGCAAGAGACCCAGTACTTC CATSRVSGQETQYF
NA TRBJ1-6 NA TRBV5-5 TGTGCCAGCAGCAGGGGTCCATATAATTCACCCCTCCACTTT CASSRGPYNSPLHF
TRBD1 TRBJ2-5 NA TRBV6-4 TGTGCCAGCAGTGACCAGAGGACAGGGGAAGAGACCCAGTACTTC CASSDQRTGEETQYF
NA TRBJ1-3 NA TRBV7-9 TGTGCCAGCAGCTCCCCCATACCGGACGGTGGCTCTGGAAACACCATATATTTT CASSSPIPDGGSGNTIYF
TRBD2 TRBJ2-1 NA TRBV6-4 TGTGCCAGCAGTGTAGTAGCGGGGGGCGGCAATGAGCAGTTCTTC CASSVVAGGGNEQFF
NA TRBJ1-3 NA TRBV15 TGTGCCACCAGCACCCTCGGGACGGCGCCAGGAAACACCATATATTTT CATSTLGTAPGNTIYF
TRBD1 TRBJ1-1 once TRBV9 TGTGCCAGCAGCGTAGACACAGGGGAAATGAACACTGAAGCTTTCTTT CASSVDTGEMNTEAFF
NA TRBJ2-3 once TRBV30 TGTGCCTGGAGTTCGGTGGAAGATACGCAGTATTTT CAWSSVEDTQYF
NA TRBJ2-7 NA TRBV11-2 TGTGCCAGCACCCCCGGCCCTTACGAGCAGTACTTC CASTPGPYEQYF
TRBD1 TRBJ1-1 NA TRBV5-1 TGCGCCAGCAGCTTCGGACAGGGGGACACTGAAGCTTTCTTT CASSFGQGDTEAFF
NA TRBJ1-5 NA TRBV27 TGTGCCAGCAGTGCCCGTGTCTCTCAGCCCCAGCATTTT CASSARVSQPQHF
NA TRBJ1-2 NA TRBV7-6 TGTGCCAGCAGCCCCTTCGGCATAAACTATGGCTACACCTTC CASSPFGINYGYTF
TRBD1 TRBJ1-2 NA TRBV13 TGTGCCAGCAGATTAGGGGGCTCGGGCTATGGCTACACCTTC CASRLGGSGYGYTF
NA TRBJ1-2 NA TRBV7-9 TGTGCCAGCAGCTTCGGGACACGATATGGCTACACCTTC CASSFGTRYGYTF
NA TRBJ2-3 NA TRBV4-1 TGCGCCAGCAGCCAAGTTAGCCCTCGGGATACGCAGTATTTT CASSQVSPRDTQYF
TRBD1 TRBJ1-1 NA TRBV4-1 TGCGCCAGCAGCCACCTCGGGACAGGGATATGGTCGACTGAAGCTTTCTTT CASSHLGTGIWSTEAFF
NA TRBJ1-3 NA TRBV9 TGTGCCAGCAGCGTAGTCAACGGAAACACCATATATTTT CASSVVNGNTIYF
NA TRBJ1-1 once TRBV13 TGTGCCAGCAGCCCAACCTTCATCACTGAAGCTTTCTTT CASSPTFITEAFF
NA TRBJ1-4 NA TRBV5-4 TGTGCCAGCAGCCCGCTGGAGGGTACTAATGAAAAACTGTTTTTT CASSPLEGTNEKLFF
NA TRBJ1-2 NA TRBV5-8 TGTGCCAGCCGTGTGGAGGTATCTCCCAATTATCTTAACTATGGCTACACCTTC CASRVEVSPNYLNYGYTF
TRBD2 TRBJ2-2 NA TRBV14 TGTGCCAGCAGCCAAGTCCGCCTAGCGGGGGTCACCGGGGAGCTGTTTTTT CASSQVRLAGVTGELFF
NA TRBJ2-7 few TRBV5-1 TGCGCCAGCAGCGACCGGGACGAGCAGTACTTC CASSDRDEQYF
NA TRBJ2-7 NA TRBV28 TGTGCCAGCAGTAAGGGTTCCAGGGCCCCCTACGAGCAGTACTTC CASSKGSRAPYEQYF
NA TRBJ1-2 NA TRBV19 TGTGCCAGTAGTATGGAGGACGGGCTGGGCTACACCTTC CASSMEDGLGYTF
TRBD1 TRBJ2-7 NA TRBV11-2 TGTGCCAGCAGCCGTGCAGGGGGAAGCTCCTACGAGCAGTACTTC CASSRAGGSSYEQYF
TRBD2 TRBJ2-7 once TRBV5-6 TGTGCCAGCAGCTTTGTGTGGCCTAGCGGGAACCCAACCCCCTACGAGCAGTACTTC CASSFVWPSGNPTPYEQYF
TRBD1 TRBJ1-6 NA TRBV19 TGTGCCAGTAGTCAACAGGGGGTTAATTCACCCCTCCACTTT CASSQQGVNSPLHF
NA TRBJ2-5 NA TRBV5-6 TGTGCCAGCAGCGGGGACTGGGGACAGGAGACCCAGTACTTC CASSGDWGQETQYF
NA TRBJ1-5 NA TRBV27 TGTGCCAGCAGTTTAGGTCAGAATAGCAATCAGCCCCAGCATTTT CASSLGQNSNQPQHF
NA TRBJ1-1 NA TRBV5-1 TGCGCCAGCAGCGTTGATTTAGGGGGTCCTGAAGCTTTCTTT CASSVDLGGPEAFF
NA TRBJ1-2 NA TRBV6-5 TGTGCCAGCAGTTACCAAGACGGCTTTAACTATGGCTACACCTTC CASSYQDGFNYGYTF
TRBD2 TRBJ2-1 NA TRBV6-6 TGTGCCAGCAGATCCTCGGGGGGGGCGTCCTACAATGAGCAGTTCTTC CASRSSGGASYNEQFF
NA TRBJ2-6 NA TRBV9 TGTGCCAGCAGCGAACCCGGAGCTGGGGCCAACGTCCTGACTTTC CASSEPGAGANVLTF
NA TRBJ2-7 NA TRBV9 TGTGCCAGCAGCGTAGGTGGGGGGCCGCGATCCTACGAGCAGTACTTC CASSVGGGPRSYEQYF
NA TRBJ2-7 NA TRBV29-1 TGCAGCGTCGGCGCTGTAAGCTCCTACGAGCAGTACTTC CSVGAVSSYEQYF
NA TRBJ2-7 NA TRBV4-3 TGCGCCAGCAGCCAAGATCCGGACGGATACTACGAGCAGTACTTC CASSQDPDGYYEQYF
NA TRBJ1-1 NA TRBV10-2 TGCGCCAGCAGTGAGTCGAAGGAGGACACTGAAGCTTTCTTT CASSESKEDTEAFF
NA TRBJ1-1 NA TRBV7-3 TGTGCCAGCAGCTTAATCCCAGGGGTGGGCACTGAAGCTTTCTTT CASSLIPGVGTEAFF
TRBD2 TRBJ2-7 NA TRBV4-1 TGCGCCAGCAGCCATCCATCGACTAGCGGGGACTCCTACGAGCAGTACTTC CASSHPSTSGDSYEQYF
TRBD1 TRBJ1-1 once TRBV28 TGTGCCAGCCTCTCGACAGGGCTCACTGAAGCTTTCTTT CASLSTGLTEAFF
TRBD2 TRBJ2-3 NA TRBV4-3 TGCGCCAGCAGCCGTGGGACTAGCGGTTTCTTCACAGATACGCAGTATTTT CASSRGTSGFFTDTQYF
NA TRBJ2-3 NA TRBV9 TGTGCCAGCAACGTAGTAGGGGGGCCGGGAGATACGCAGTATTTT CASNVVGGPGDTQYF
NA TRBJ1-2 NA TRBV9 TGTGCCAGCAGCGCCTCCCTTCTCGGGAACTATGGCTACACCTTC CASSASLLGNYGYTF
NA TRBJ2-1 NA TRBV6-5 TGTGCCAGCAGCCCCCGGAGGTCCACCTACAATGAGCAGTTCTTC CASSPRRSTYNEQFF
NA TRBJ2-7 once TRBV9 TGTGCCAGCAGCGTAGGGGGGGCATTGGGCTCCTACGAGCAGTACTTC CASSVGGALGSYEQYF
NA TRBJ2-5 NA TRBV6-5 TGTGCCAGCAGGGGATATCAAGAGACCCAGTACTTC CASRGYQETQYF
NA TRBJ2-1 NA TRBV5-4 TGTGCCAGCGGGTCGGATGAGCAGTTCTTC CASGSDEQFF
NA TRBJ2-1 NA TRBV5-5 TGTGCCAGCAGCATGTTCCATGAGCAGTTCTTC CASSMFHEQFF